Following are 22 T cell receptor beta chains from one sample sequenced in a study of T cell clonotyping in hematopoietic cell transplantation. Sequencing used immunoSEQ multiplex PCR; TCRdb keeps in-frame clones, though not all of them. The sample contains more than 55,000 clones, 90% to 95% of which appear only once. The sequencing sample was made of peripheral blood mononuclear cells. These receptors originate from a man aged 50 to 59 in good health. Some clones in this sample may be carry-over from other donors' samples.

The CDR3 is CASSLAGQASEKLFF. The CDR3 coding sequence is TGTGCCAGCAGCCTCGCGGGACAGGCTTCCGAAAAACTGTTTTTT. The chain combines TRBV5-6 with TRBJ1-4, with TRBD1 identical over 8 bases. The V segment lost 4 bases and the J segment 8 bases; nucleotides outside the gene matches: 10. CDR1 SGHDT and CDR2 YYEEEE come from the germline V gene. CDR3 size: 15 residues.

The CDR3 loop reads CASSDYQGHQPQHF. The CDR3 DNA is TGTGCCAGCAGTGACTACCAGGGCCATCAGCCCCAGCATTTT. V is TRBV2 and J is TRBJ1-5; a possible D gene is TRBD1 (5 bases). The length of the CDR3 is 14 residues. Trimming took off 3 bases at V and 5 bases at J, with 11 bases between the two ends. From germline, CDR1 is SNHLY and CDR2 FYNNEI.

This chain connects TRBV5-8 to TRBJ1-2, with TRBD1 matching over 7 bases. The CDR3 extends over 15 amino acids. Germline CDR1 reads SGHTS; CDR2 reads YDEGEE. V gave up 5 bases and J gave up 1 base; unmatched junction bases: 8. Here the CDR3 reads CASSSGGKINYGYTF. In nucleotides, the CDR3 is TGTGCCAGCAGTTCAGGGGGGAAGATTAACTATGGCTACACCTTC.

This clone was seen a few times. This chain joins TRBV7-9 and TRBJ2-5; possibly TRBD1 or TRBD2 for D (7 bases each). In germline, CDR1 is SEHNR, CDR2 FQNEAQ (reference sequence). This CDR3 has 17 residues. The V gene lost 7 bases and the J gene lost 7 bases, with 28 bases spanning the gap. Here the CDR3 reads CASTTGGSPGQKGTQYF. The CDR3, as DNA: TGTGCCAGCACCACCGGGGGGAGCCCGGGACAGAAAGGGACCCAGTACTTC.

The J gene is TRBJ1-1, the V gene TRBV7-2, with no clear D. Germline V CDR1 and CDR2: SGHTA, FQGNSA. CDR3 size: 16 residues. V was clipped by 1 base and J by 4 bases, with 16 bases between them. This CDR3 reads CASSLGVSNRGTEAFF. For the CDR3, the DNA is TGTGCCAGCAGCTTAGGGGTGTCAAATCGGGGCACTGAAGCTTTCTTT.

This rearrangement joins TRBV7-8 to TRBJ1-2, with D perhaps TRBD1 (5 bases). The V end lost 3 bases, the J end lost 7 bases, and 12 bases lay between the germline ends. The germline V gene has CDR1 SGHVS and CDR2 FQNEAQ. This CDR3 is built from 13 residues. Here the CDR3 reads CASSFREIGGYTF. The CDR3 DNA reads TGTGCCAGCAGCTTCAGGGAAATTGGTGGCTACACCTTC.

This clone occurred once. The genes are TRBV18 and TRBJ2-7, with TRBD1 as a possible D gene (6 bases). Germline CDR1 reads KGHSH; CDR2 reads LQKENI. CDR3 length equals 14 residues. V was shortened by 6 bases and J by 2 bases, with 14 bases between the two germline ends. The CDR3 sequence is CASSPTTGPYEQYF. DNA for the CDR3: TGTGCCAGCTCTCCCACCACAGGGCCCTACGAGCAGTACTTC.

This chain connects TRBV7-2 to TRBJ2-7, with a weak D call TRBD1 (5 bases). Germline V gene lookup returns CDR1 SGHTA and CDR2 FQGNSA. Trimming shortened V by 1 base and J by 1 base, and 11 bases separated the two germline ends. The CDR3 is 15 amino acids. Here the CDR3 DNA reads TGTGCCAGCAGCTTAGTCCGGACATCTTCCTACGAGCAGTACTTC. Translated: CASSLVRTSSYEQYF.

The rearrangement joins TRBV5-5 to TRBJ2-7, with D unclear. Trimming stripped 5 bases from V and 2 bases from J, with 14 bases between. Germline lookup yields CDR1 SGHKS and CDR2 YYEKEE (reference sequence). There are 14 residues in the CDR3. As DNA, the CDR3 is TGTGCCAGCAGAAAGCAGGTTGGGCCCTACGAGCAGTACTTC. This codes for CASRKQVGPYEQYF.

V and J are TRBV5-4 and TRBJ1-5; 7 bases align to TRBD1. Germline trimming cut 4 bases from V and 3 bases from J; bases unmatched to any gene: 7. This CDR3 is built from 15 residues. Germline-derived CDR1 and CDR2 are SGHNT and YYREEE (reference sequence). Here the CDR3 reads CASSLGGQINQPQHF. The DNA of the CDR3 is TGTGCCAGCAGCCTGGGGGGACAGATCAATCAGCCCCAGCATTTT.

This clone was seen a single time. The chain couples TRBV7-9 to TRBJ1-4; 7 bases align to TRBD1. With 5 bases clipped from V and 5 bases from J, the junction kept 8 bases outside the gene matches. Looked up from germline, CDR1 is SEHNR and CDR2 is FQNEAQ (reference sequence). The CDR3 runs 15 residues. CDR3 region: CASSPTGARNEKLFF. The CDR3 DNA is TGTGCCAGCAGCCCTACAGGGGCGCGAAATGAAAAACTGTTTTTT.

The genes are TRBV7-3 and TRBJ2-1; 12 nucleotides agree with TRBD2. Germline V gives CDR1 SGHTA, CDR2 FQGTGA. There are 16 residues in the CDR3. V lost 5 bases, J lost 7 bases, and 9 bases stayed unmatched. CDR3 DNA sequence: TGTGCCAGCAGCGATTCTAGCGGGGGGGCCAATAATGAGCAGTTCTTC. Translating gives CASSDSSGGANNEQFF.

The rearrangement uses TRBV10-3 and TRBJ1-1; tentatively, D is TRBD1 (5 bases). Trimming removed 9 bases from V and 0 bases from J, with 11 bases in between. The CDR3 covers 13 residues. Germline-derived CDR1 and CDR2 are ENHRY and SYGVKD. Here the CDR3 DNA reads TGTGCCATAGAGGGGCAGCTGAACACTGAAGCTTTCTTT. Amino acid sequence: CAIEGQLNTEAFF.

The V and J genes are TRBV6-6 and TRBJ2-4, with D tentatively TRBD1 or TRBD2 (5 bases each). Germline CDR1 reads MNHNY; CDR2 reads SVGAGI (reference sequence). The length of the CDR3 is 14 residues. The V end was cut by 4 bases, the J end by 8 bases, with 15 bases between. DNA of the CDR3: TGTGCCAGCAGTTCGGGGCCAAGGACCGACATTCAGTACTTC. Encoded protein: CASSSGPRTDIQYF.

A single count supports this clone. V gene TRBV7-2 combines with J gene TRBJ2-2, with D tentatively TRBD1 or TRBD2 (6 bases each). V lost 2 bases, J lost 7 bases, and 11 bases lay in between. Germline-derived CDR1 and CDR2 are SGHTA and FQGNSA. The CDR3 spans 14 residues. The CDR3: CASSLRGDGGELFF. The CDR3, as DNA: TGTGCCAGCAGCTTAAGGGGGGACGGCGGGGAGCTGTTTTTT.

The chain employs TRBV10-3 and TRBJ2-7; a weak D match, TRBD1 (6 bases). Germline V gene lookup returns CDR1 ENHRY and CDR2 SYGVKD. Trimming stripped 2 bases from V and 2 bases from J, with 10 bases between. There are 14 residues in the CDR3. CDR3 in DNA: TGTGCCATCAGTGAGCACAGGGATCCCTACGAGCAGTACTTC. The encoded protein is CAISEHRDPYEQYF.

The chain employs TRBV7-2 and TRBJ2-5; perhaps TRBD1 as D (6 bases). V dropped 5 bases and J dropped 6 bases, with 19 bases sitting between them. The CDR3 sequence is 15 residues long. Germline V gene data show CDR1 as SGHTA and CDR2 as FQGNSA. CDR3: CASSGEAGAMKTQYF. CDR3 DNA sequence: TGTGCCAGCAGCGGAGAAGCAGGGGCGATGAAGACCCAGTACTTC.

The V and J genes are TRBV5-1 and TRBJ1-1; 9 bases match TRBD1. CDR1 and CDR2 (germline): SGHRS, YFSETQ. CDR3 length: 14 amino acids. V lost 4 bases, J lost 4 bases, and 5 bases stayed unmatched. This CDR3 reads CASSGKTGGTEAFF. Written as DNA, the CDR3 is TGCGCCAGCAGCGGAAAGACAGGGGGCACTGAAGCTTTCTTT.

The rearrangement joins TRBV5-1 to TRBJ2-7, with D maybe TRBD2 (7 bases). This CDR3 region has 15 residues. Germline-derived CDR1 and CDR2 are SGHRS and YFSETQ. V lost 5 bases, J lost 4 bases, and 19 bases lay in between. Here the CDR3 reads CASRSGTGGLYEQYF. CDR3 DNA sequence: TGCGCCAGCAGATCCGGGACGGGGGGCTTATACGAGCAGTACTTC. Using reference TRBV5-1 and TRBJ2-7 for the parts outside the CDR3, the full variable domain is KAGVTQTPRYLIKTRGQQVTLSCSPISGHRSVSWYQQTPGQGLQFLFEYFSETQRNKGNFPGRFSGRQFSNSRSEMNVSTLELGDSALYLCASRSGTGGLYEQYFGPGTRLTVT.

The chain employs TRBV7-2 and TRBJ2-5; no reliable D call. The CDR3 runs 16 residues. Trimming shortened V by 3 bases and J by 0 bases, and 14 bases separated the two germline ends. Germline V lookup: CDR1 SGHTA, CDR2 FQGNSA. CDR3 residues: CASSFNSPDHQETQYF. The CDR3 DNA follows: TGTGCCAGCAGCTTCAACAGTCCAGATCACCAAGAGACCCAGTACTTC.

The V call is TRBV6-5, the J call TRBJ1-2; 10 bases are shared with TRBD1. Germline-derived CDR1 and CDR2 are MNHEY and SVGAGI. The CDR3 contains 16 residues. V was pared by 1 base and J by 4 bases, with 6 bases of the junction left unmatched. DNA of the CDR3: TGTGCCAGCAGTTACTGGGGACAGGGGATGTCCTATGGCTACACCTTC. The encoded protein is CASSYWGQGMSYGYTF.

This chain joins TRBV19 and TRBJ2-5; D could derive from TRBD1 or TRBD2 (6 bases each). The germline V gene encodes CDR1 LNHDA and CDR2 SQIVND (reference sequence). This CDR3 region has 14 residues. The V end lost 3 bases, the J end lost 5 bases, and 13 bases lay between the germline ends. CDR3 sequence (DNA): TGTGCCAGTAGTATGGGGGGCCGGAGGGAGACCCAGTACTTC. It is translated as CASSMGGRRETQYF. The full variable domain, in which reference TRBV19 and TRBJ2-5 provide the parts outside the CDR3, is DGGITQSPKYLFRKEGQNVTLSCEQNLNHDAMYWYRQDPGQGLRLIYYSQIVNDFQKGDIAEGYSVSREKKESFPLTVTSAQKNPTAFYLCASSMGGRRETQYFGPGTRLLVL.